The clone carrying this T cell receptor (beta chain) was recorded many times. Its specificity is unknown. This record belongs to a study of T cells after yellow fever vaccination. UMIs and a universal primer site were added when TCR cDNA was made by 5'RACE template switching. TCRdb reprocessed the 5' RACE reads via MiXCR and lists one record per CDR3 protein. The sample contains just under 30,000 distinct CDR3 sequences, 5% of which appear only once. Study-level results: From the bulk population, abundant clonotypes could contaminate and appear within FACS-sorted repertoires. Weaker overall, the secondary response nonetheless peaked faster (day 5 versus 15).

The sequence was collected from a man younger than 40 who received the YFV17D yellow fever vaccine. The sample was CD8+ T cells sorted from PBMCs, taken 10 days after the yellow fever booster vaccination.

The CDR3 coding sequence is TGCAGCGTTGAAGCGGGACAGGACTACGAGCAGTACTTC. Its protein is CSVEAGQDYEQYF. The chain couples TRBV29-1 to TRBJ2-7; 8 positions agree with TRBD1. Per the germline V gene, CDR1 is SQVTM and CDR2 is ANQGSEA. The CDR3 totals 13 residues. V lost 1 base, J lost 3 bases, and 2 bases stayed unmatched.